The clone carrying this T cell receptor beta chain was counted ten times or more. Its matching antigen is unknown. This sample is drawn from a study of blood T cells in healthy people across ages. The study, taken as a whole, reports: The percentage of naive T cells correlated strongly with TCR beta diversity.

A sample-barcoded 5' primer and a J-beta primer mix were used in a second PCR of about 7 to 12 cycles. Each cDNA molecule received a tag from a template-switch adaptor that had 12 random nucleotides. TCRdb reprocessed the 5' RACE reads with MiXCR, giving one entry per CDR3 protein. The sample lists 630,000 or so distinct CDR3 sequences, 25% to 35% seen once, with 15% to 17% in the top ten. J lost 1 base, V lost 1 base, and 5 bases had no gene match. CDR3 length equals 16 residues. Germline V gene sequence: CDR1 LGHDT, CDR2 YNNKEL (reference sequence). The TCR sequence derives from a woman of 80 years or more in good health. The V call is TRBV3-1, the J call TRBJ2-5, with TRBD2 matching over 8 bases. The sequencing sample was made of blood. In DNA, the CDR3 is TGTGCCAGCAGCCAAGCCCTCACTAGCGGCCAAGAGACCCAGTACTTC. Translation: CASSQALTSGQETQYF.